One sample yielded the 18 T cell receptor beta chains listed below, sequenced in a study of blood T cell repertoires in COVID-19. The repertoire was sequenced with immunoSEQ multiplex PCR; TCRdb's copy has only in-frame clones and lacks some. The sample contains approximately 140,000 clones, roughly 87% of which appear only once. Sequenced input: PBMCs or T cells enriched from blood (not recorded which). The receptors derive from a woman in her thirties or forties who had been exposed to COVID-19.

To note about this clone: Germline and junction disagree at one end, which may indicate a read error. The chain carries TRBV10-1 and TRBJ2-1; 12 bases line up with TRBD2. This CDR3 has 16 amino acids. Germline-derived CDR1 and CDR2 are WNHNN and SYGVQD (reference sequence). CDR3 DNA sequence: TGCGCCAGTAGTGAGTCGGGACTAGCGGGTTCCAATGAGCAGTTCTTC. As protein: CASSESGLAGSNEQFF.

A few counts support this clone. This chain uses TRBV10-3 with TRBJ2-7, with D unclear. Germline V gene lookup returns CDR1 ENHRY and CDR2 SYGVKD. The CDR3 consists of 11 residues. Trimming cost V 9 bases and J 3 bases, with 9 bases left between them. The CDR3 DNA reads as TGTGCCATTTCCCCGGGCTACGAGCAGTACTTC. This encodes CAISPGYEQYF.

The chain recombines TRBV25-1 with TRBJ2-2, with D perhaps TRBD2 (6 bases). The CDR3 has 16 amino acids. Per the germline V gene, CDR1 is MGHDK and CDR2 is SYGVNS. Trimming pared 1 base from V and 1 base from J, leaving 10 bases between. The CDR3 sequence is CASSEWGRRNTGELFF. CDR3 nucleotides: TGTGCCAGCAGTGAATGGGGGAGGAGGAACACCGGGGAGCTGTTTTTT.

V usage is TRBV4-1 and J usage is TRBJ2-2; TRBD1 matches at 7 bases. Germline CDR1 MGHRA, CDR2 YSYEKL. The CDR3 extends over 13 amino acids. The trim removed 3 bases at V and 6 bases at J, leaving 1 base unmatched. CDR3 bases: TGCGCCAGCAGCCAGGGACAGCCCGGGGAGCTGTTTTTT. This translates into CASSQGQPGELFF.

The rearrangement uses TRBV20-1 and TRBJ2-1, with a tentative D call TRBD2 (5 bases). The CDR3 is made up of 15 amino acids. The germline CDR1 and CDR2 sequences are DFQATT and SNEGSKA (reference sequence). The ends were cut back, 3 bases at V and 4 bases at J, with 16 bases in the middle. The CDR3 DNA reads TGCAGTGCTAGTTCGACTAATGAATTATACAATGAGCAGTTCTTC. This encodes CSASSTNELYNEQFF.

CDR3 in amino acids: CASSKLPVGSASGSYEQYF. The CDR3, as DNA: TGTGCCAGCAGCAAACTCCCAGTTGGGTCGGCTAGCGGGAGCTACGAGCAGTACTTC. V gene TRBV21-1 combines with J gene TRBJ2-7; TRBD2 was called by the table and not checked on the DNA. TRBV21-1 is annotated as a pseudogene. CDR3 length: 19 amino acids.

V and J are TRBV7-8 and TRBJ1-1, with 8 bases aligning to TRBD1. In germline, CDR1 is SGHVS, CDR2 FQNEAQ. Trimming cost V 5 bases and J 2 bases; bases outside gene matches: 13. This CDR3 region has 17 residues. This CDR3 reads CASSPYQGAEINTEAFF. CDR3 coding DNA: TGTGCCAGCAGCCCCTACCAGGGGGCAGAGATAAACACTGAAGCTTTCTTT.

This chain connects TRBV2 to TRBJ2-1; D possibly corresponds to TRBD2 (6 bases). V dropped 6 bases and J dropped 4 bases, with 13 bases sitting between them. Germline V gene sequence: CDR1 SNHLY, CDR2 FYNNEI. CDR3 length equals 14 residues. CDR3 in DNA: TGTGCCAGCAGGAGGGACGGGAGATACAATGAGCAGTTCTTC. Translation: CASRRDGRYNEQFF.

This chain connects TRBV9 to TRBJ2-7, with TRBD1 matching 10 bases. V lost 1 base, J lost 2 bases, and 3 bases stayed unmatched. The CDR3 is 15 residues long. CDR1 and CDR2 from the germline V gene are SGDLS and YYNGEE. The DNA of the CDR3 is TGTGCCAGCAGCGTAAGGGGACAGGGGACCTACGAGCAGTACTTC. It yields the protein CASSVRGQGTYEQYF.

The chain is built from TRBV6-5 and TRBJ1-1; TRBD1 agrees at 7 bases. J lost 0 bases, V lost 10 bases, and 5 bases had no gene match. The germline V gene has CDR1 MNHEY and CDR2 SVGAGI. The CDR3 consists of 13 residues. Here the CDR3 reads CATRGQMNTEAFF. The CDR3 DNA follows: TGTGCCACCCGGGGACAGATGAACACTGAAGCTTTCTTT.

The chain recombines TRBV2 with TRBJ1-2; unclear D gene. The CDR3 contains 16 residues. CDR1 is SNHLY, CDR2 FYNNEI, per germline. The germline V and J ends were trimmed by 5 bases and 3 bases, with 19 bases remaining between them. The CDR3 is CASSPSGLKRDYGYTF. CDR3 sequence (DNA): TGTGCCAGCAGTCCTTCAGGACTCAAGAGGGACTATGGCTACACCTTC.

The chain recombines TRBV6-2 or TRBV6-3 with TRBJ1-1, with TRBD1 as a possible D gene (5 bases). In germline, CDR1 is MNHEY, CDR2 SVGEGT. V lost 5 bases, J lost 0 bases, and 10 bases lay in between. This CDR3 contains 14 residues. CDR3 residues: CASSTSTVNTEAFF. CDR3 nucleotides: TGTGCCAGCAGTACCTCGACAGTGAACACTGAAGCTTTCTTT.

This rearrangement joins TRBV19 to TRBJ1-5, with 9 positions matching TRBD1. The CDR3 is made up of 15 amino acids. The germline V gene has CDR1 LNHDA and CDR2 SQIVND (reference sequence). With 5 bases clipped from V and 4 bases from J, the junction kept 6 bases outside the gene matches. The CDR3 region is CASSDGQGRNQPQHF. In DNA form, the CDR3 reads TGTGCCAGTAGTGACGGACAGGGGAGGAATCAGCCCCAGCATTTT.

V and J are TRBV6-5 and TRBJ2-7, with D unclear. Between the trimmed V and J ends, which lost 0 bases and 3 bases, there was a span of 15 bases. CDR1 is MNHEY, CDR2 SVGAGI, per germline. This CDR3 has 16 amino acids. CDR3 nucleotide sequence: TGTGCCAGCAGTTACTCGCGCGGAACCATGGGCTACGAGCAGTACTTC. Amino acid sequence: CASSYSRGTMGYEQYF.

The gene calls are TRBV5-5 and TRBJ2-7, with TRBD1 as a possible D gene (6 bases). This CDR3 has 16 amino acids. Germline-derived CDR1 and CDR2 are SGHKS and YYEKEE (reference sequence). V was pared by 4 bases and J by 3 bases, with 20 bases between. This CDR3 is CASSIVGGQLDYEQYF. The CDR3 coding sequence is TGTGCCAGCAGCATAGTAGGTGGACAGTTAGACTACGAGCAGTACTTC.

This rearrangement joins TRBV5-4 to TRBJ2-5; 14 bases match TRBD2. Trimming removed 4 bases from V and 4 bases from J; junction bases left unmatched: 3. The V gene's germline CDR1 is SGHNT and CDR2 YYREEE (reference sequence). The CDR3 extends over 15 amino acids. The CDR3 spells CASSTGTSGGETQYF. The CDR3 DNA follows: TGTGCCAGCAGCACCGGGACTAGCGGGGGAGAGACCCAGTACTTC.

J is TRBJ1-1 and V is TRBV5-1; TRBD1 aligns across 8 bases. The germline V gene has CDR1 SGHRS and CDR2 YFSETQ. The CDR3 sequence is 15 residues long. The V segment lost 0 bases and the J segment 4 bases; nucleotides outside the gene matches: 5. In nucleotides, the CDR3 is TGCGCCAGCAGCTTGGGGACAGGGCCATCCACTGAAGCTTTCTTT. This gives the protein CASSLGTGPSTEAFF.

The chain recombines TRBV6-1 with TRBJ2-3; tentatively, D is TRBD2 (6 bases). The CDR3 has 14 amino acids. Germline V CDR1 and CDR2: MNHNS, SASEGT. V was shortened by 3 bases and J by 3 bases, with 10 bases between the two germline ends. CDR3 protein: CASSDIGGTDTQYF. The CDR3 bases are TGTGCCAGCAGTGACATTGGAGGGACAGATACGCAGTATTTT.